This TCR beta chain was found in a study of beta chain features in type 1 diabetes. At the level of the study: Age, gender, cell numbers and subset yield matched between patients and controls.

Sorted CD4+ subsets: naive, central memory, regulatory, stem cell-like memory (CD45RO/CCR7/CD25/CD127/CD95/CD27 panel). Of the isolated RNA, all was reverse transcribed, and so the sequenced material was expressed TCRB transcripts. Measured with immunoSEQ multiplex PCR; TCRdb has only the in-frame clones, and not every one. Here the sample spans about 60,000 clones, around three fifths being singletons. On this clone itself: Its cognate antigen is unknown.

Findings and caveats of the study: A potential PCR bias toward shorter templates would be equal in patient and control samples. Researchers cautioned that cDNA sequencing could over-represent cells with high TCR expression.

The sample taken for sequencing was Tregs from blood. This TCR was recovered from a woman aged 18 to 35 in good health.

CDR3 nucleotide sequence: TGTGCCAGCAGTGAAACGGGGGGCTCTGGGGCCAACGTCCTGACTTTC. This codes for CASSETGGSGANVLTF. The genes are TRBV6-1 and TRBJ2-6, with 7 bases matching TRBD2. Germline assignment: CDR1 MNHNS and CDR2 SASEGT. CDR3 length: 16 amino acids. V was pared by 2 bases and J by 0 bases, with 1 base of the junction left unmatched.